This T cell receptor beta chain was recorded in a study of cytomegalovirus exposure and HLA in healthy donors. Donors in the study were healthy people who gave bone marrow. The PCR employed 60 Vbeta primers together with 13 Jbeta primers. Sequencing was performed with immunoSEQ multiplex PCR; in TCRdb, only in-frame clones are kept and a portion is missing. The specimen's table records around 52,000 clones. V lost 3 bases, J lost 0 bases, and 25 bases lay in between. CDR1 and CDR2 from the germline V gene are SGHDT and YYEEEE. The CDR3 extends over 19 amino acids. The chain recombines TRBV5-6 with TRBJ2-7; D is perhaps TRBD2 (6 bases). The origin of this receptor is a man between 35 and 55 years old in good health and CMV-seropositive. The material sequenced was PBMCs. In nucleotides, the CDR3 is TGTGCCAGCAGCTCCTTTCGACTCATCGGGAGTTCCCTCTCCTACGAGCAGTACTTC. Translated, it gives CASSSFRLIGSSLSYEQYF.